Below, one TCR beta chain is given with its context. This receptor's antigen is unknown. One base away there is no much larger clone; base qualities are not given. For deep sequencing, PBMC libraries mostly used approximately 0.45 ug of input genomic DNA, with six replicates for each sample. Following the manufacturer's instructions, the team built TCRbeta libraries using the immunoSEQ hsTCRbeta kit. The completed libraries were mixed into a single pool at 3 nM, then sequenced with an Illumina NovaSeq 6000 S4 flow cell. The original pipeline was this. Raw data preprocessing and quality control were performed with the immunoSEQ Analyzer. The analysis was limited to productive rearrangements, and each clonotype was defined by a unique CDR3 amino acid sequence. Repertoire clonality was estimated as the Gini-Simpson index, computed with the R package tcR. Student's t test was used to compare Gini indices, while Pearson correlation assessed associations with tumor size change. Drawn from immuneACCESS, this table holds only the in-frame rearrangements with V and J called that TCRdb kept. Clones are partly lost; checked studies trace under half to an unresolved V gene and leave the rest unexplained. The V and J calls and clone size are taken from that table; D and trimming were inferred from the DNA. This sample lists approximately 15,000 clones; roughly three fifths were detected once. Together, the top ten hold about 2.9% of the sample.

The time point label for this specimen denotes: before neoadjuvant nivolumab. Patients were newly diagnosed with stage II-IVA oral cavity squamous cell carcinoma and had received no prior systemic or radiation treatment. The cohort was made up of patients with locally advanced, HPV-negative oral cavity squamous cell carcinoma. Peripheral blood mononuclear cells were analyzed directly and were not maintained or expanded in culture. The samples were drawn from a longitudinal correlative study tied to a single-arm phase II trial testing neoadjuvant nivolumab in oral cavity squamous cell carcinoma. Subject-matched pre- and post-treatment PBMCs and tumors from three responders and three non-responders underwent genomic DNA-based TCRbeta sequencing. Peripheral blood mononuclear cells were collected once before nivolumab treatment and again after treatment, at the time of surgery. Genomic DNA was isolated from PBMCs using the Maxwell RSC DNA from Cells kit.

The data were taken from a study of neoadjuvant anti-PD-1 for oral cavity cancer (dated by TCRdb to about 2021). Some background on the complete study: Patients mostly received three to four biweekly doses of nivolumab at 3 mg/kg before curative-intent surgical resection. Patients with complete response, partial response or stable disease by RECIST 1.1 were defined as responders, whereas patients with progression were defined as non-responders. Patients without progression received a fourth nivolumab dose around day 43 and underwent definitive surgical resection on days 50-56. The parent correlative cohort had eleven to twelve patients and a response rate of about 31%. Study-level results and caveats: After neoadjuvant nivolumab, T cell clonality (Gini index) in PBMCs was significantly higher in non-responders than in responders. Higher pretreatment blood TCRbeta clonality and lower post-treatment tumor TCRbeta clonality were correlated with higher pretreatment blood Treg/Th17 ratios. TCR analyses included only three patients per response group, and the authors called for larger cohorts for validation.

The germline V gene gives CDR1 as SGHTA and CDR2 as FQGNSA. V and J are truncated by 1 base and 7 bases respectively, leaving an intervening sequence of 14 bases. The CDR3 runs 14 amino acids, cysteine and phenylalanine included. Only the CDR3 portion is preserved as DNA: 42 bases, with reading frame beginning at the first base. The receptor comes from a person between 35 and 79 years old with oral cavity squamous cell carcinoma. The input for sequencing was PBMCs, taken before nivolumab (anti-PD-1) treatment. The chain was built from TRBV7-2 and TRBJ2-7; a confident D gene designation cannot be given. The DNA sequence is as follows: TGTGCCAGCAGCTTAGACGGGCCCTCGAGTGAGCAGTACTTC. This translates into CASSLDGPSSEQYF. With the rest looked up from the reference TRBV7-2 and TRBJ2-7 genes rather than sequenced, the full variable domain is GAGVSQSPSNKVTEKGKDVELRCDPISGHTALYWYRQSLGQGLEFLIYFQGNSAPDKSGLPSDRFSAERTGGSVSTLTIQRTQQEDSAVYLCASSLDGPSSEQYFGPGTRLTVT.